This TCR beta chain was recovered during a study of CD8 T cells in ankylosing spondylitis (dated by TCRdb to about 2017). In the study overall: T cell receptor beta repertoires were profiled in healthy donors and ankylosing spondylitis patients so that disease-linked TCR variants could be found. The whole study cohort included some 100 healthy donors and 20 to 30 ankylosing spondylitis patients. Peripheral blood samples were taken, and synovial fluid was additionally collected from ankylosing spondylitis patients. Overall study results and their limits: The disease-linked clones had a CD8+ phenotype and were found at relatively low frequencies in peripheral blood. A TCR beta motif made up of eight highly homologous amino acid variants appeared to be characteristic of blood from ankylosing spondylitis patients. Some of the motif variants had been reported before in the synovial fluid and blood of reactive arthritis patients, a finding that suggests common disease-initiation mechanisms. According to the report, matched synovial fluid samples from ankylosing spondylitis patients were significantly enriched for the disease-linked clones.

Points on this clonotype: Its antigen is currently not known. Nothing much larger sits one base from this clone, and base qualities are not available.

Per the germline V gene, SGHTA is the CDR1 and FQGNSA is the CDR2. V and J are trimmed by 2 bases and 9 bases, and the gene matches miss 14 bases of the junction. From the cysteine up to the phenylalanine, the CDR3 has a length of 17 residues. Only CDR3 DNA is held: 51 bases, read in frame from base 1. The sequencing machine was an Illumina HiSeq 2500. Quantitative 5'-RACE with molecular barcodes was used to prepare TCR beta libraries. Processing in the source paper ran as follows. To identify disease-linked TCR variants, a new computational method was used, one built on a probabilistic model of VDJ rearrangement. TCRdb applied fastp at Q25 and MiXCR to the public reads, then kept only in-frame beta chains. Every distinct CDR3 protein forms one entry, paired with its most common genes and DNA. These V and J calls originate from TCRdb's pipeline instead of the authors' own analysis. The sample has a few hundred thousand distinct CDR3 sequences on record, roughly 18% of them singletons. The top ten hold approximately 1% of the sample.

The specimen sequenced was blood, either unsorted or a sorted T cell fraction (not recorded which). The chain joins TRBV7-2 to TRBJ2-1; 9 junctional bases match TRBD2. The sequence derives from a male donor with ankylosing spondylitis. For the CDR3, the sequence is CASSLKSFAGGPGEQFF. At the DNA level, the sequence is TGTGCCAGCAGCTTAAAATCCTTTGCGGGGGGGCCTGGTGAGCAGTTCTTC.